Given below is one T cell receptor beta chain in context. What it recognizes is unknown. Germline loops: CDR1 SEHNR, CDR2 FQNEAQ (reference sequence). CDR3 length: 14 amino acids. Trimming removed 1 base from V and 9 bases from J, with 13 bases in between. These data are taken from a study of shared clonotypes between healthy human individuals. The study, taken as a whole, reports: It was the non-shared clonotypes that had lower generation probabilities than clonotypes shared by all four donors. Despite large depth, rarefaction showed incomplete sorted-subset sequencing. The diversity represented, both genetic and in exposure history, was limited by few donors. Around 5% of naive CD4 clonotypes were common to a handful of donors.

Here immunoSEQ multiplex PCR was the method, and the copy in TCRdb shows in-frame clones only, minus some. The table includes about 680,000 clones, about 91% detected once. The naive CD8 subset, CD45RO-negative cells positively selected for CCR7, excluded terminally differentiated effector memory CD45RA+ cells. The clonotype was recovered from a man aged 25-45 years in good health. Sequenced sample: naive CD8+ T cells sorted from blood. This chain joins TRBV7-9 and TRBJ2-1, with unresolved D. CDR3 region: CASSLDYDETEQFF. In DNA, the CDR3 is TGTGCCAGCAGCTTAGACTACGATGAAACTGAGCAGTTCTTC.